Shown below are 18 T cell receptor beta chains from a single sample sequenced in a study of shared clonotypes between healthy human individuals. Profiled with immunoSEQ multiplex PCR; TCRdb holds only in-frame clones, not every one. The sample records more than 2,000,000 clones, more than 85% being singletons. Specimen: naive CD4+ T cells from PBMCs. Subset defined: CD45RA+ positively selected. All receptors come from a man aged 18 to 30 in good health. Some clones in this sample may be carry-over from other donors' samples.

To note about this clone: At the DNA level, this CDR3 is encoded by other sequences in the same sample as well. The chain couples TRBV20-1 to TRBJ1-1; 7 bases agree with TRBD1. V lost 1 base and J lost 7; bases outside the gene matches: 0. CDR3 length: 11 residues. Germline loops: CDR1 DFQATT, CDR2 SNEGSKA (reference sequence). The CDR3 protein is CSARGDSEAFF. Here the CDR3 DNA reads TGCAGTGCTAGAGGGGACAGTGAAGCTTTCTTT.

V and J are TRBV5-6 and TRBJ1-1; D is unresolved. The CDR3 is 15 residues long. Germline CDR1 and CDR2: SGHDT and YYEEEE. V lost 5 bases, J lost 2 bases, and 16 bases lay in between. CDR3 nucleotide sequence: TGTGCCAGCAGTCGGGGATCGGTAAGAAACACTGAAGCTTTCTTT. It codes for CASSRGSVRNTEAFF.

This chain links TRBV14 with TRBJ2-2; 10 nucleotides line up with TRBD1. V was pared by 4 bases and J by 3 bases, with 5 bases of the junction left unmatched. Germline V CDR1 and CDR2: SGHDN, FVKESK. The CDR3 spans 16 residues. The CDR3 sequence: CASSPWTGGDTGELFF. The DNA of the CDR3 is TGTGCCAGCAGCCCATGGACAGGGGGTGACACCGGGGAGCTGTTTTTT.

This chain uses TRBV5-6 with TRBJ2-3; D is unresolved. This CDR3 spans 14 amino acids. With 2 bases removed from V and 0 bases from J, the gap between germline ends came to 7 bases. Germline V lookup: CDR1 SGHDT, CDR2 YYEEEE. This CDR3 reads CASSLTYSTDTQYF. The CDR3 bases are TGTGCCAGCAGCTTAACTTACAGCACAGATACGCAGTATTTT. The whole variable domain, remainder taken from reference TRBV5-6 and TRBJ2-3, is DAGVTQSPTHLIKTRGQQVTLRCSPKSGHDTVSWYQQALGQGPQFIFQYYEEEERQRGNFPDRFSGHQFPNYSSELNVNALLLGDSALYLCASSLTYSTDTQYFGPGTRLTVL.

The chain employs TRBV28 and TRBJ2-3, with 8 nucleotides matching TRBD1. The V segment lost 5 bases and the J segment 4 bases; nucleotides outside the gene matches: 5. The CDR3 sequence is 14 residues long. Germline V gene sequence: CDR1 MDHEN, CDR2 SYDVKM. The CDR3 DNA is TGTGCCAGCAGTCTCGGACAGGGACCAGATACGCAGTATTTT. As protein: CASSLGQGPDTQYF.

About this clone: Other DNA sequences of this sample code for an identical CDR3. This chain uses TRBV20-1 with TRBJ2-7, with D tentatively TRBD2 (6 bases). This CDR3 comprises 11 residues. CDR1 and CDR2 from the germline V gene are DFQATT and SNEGSKA (reference sequence). Deletions cut 6 bases from V and 3 bases from J, with 9 bases between. This chain's CDR3 is CSALGGYEQYF. The CDR3 bases are TGCAGTGCCCTGGGGGGCTACGAGCAGTACTTC.

The chain couples TRBV27 to TRBJ1-5; D is undetermined. Trimming shortened V by 4 bases and J by 4 bases, and 11 bases separated the two germline ends. The CDR3 runs 14 residues. Germline loops: CDR1 MNHEY, CDR2 SMNVEV (reference sequence). This CDR3 reads CASSYLSSNQPQHF. The CDR3 DNA reads TGTGCCAGCAGTTACCTCAGTTCTAATCAGCCCCAGCATTTT.

This clone was seen a handful of times. This specimen includes other DNA sequences encoding the same CDR3. The rearrangement uses TRBV7-3 and TRBJ1-2; 7 bases map to TRBD1. CDR3 length: 14 amino acids. The ends lost 5 bases at V and 0 bases at J; junction bases unmatched: 3. Germline values: CDR1 SGHTA, CDR2 FQGTGA. As DNA, the CDR3 is TGTGCCAGCAGCCCTGGGACAGCTAACTATGGCTACACCTTC. This codes for CASSPGTANYGYTF.

The chain uses TRBV28 and TRBJ1-2; D gene ambiguous. The germline gives CDR1 MDHEN, CDR2 SYDVKM. Deletions cut 2 bases from V and 3 bases from J, with 13 bases between. The length of the CDR3 is 15 residues. The CDR3 sequence is CASSLKWQVDYGYTF. The CDR3 DNA follows: TGTGCCAGCAGTTTAAAGTGGCAGGTCGACTATGGCTACACCTTC.

The chain joins TRBV11-2 to TRBJ1-5; 8 nucleotides line up with TRBD1. The ends lost 5 bases at V and 11 bases at J; junction bases unmatched: 11. This CDR3 spans 14 amino acids. The germline V gene encodes CDR1 SGHAT and CDR2 FQNNGV. CDR3 sequence: CASSSRGDRQAQHF. CDR3 DNA sequence: TGTGCCAGCAGCAGCCGCGGGGACAGGCAAGCCCAGCATTTT.

Only one count was recorded for this clone. The CDR3: CAIRYGTDHGQYF. The DNA of the CDR3 is TGTGCCATCAGGTATGGGACAGACCACGGGCAGTACTTC. The rearrangement links TRBV10-3 to TRBJ2-7; 7 positions agree with TRBD1. In germline, CDR1 is ENHRY, CDR2 SYGVKD. This CDR3 region has 13 residues. V lost 6 bases and J lost 9; bases outside the gene matches: 11.

Turning to this clone: Other DNA sequences from this sample encode an identical CDR3 as well. The J gene is TRBJ1-2, the V gene TRBV10-3; D remains ambiguous. V was shortened by 0 bases and J by 2 bases, with 4 bases between the two germline ends. The CDR3 length is 13 residues. Germline loops: CDR1 ENHRY, CDR2 SYGVKD. The CDR3 bases are TGTGCCATCAGTGAGTCGGCAAACTATGGCTACACCTTC. Translation: CAISESANYGYTF.

The J gene is TRBJ1-2, the V gene TRBV10-2; no clear D. The CDR3 length is 13 residues. Trimming took 1 base from V and 4 from J, leaving 7 bases between them. The germline gives CDR1 WSHSY, CDR2 SAAADI. The CDR3 nucleotides are TGCGCCAGCAGTGAGTTACAGAGCTATGGCTACACCTTC. Translating it yields CASSELQSYGYTF.

The chain uses TRBV7-8 and TRBJ2-3, with TRBD1 matching 8 bases. V was pared by 3 bases and J by 3 bases, with 2 bases of the junction left unmatched. Germline V gives CDR1 SGHVS, CDR2 FQNEAQ. There are 14 residues in the CDR3. The CDR3 nucleotides read TGTGCCAGCAGCTTCTACAGGGGGACAGATACGCAGTATTTT. The encoded protein is CASSFYRGTDTQYF.

V gene TRBV5-1 combines with J gene TRBJ2-5; 11 bases fit TRBD2. The J segment lost 3 bases and the V segment lost 0 bases, leaving 7 bases of the junction unmatched. Germline assignment: CDR1 SGHRS and CDR2 YFSETQ. The CDR3 runs to 17 residues. The CDR3 DNA is TGCGCCAGCAGCTTGGGAACTAGCGGGAGAGGGGAAGAGACCCAGTACTTC. Translation gives CASSLGTSGRGEETQYF.

The chain recombines TRBV7-3 with TRBJ2-1, with a possible D match to TRBD2 (7 bases). V gave up 4 bases and J gave up 7 bases, with 17 bases separating them. The CDR3 has 15 residues. Germline CDR1 is SGHTA and CDR2 is FQGTGA. As DNA, the CDR3 is TGTGCCAGCAGCTCCAACGTAGGGGGGGATAATGAGCAGTTCTTC. This translates into CASSSNVGGDNEQFF.

The rearrangement uses TRBV5-1 and TRBJ2-3; D is unclear. The CDR3 consists of 15 residues. Germline CDR1 reads SGHRS; CDR2 reads YFSETQ. Trimming left V 2 bases short and J 2 bases short, with 12 bases between. CDR3 amino acids: CASSLRAYYTDTQYF. The CDR3 bases are TGCGCCAGCAGCTTACGGGCATACTACACAGATACGCAGTATTTT.

As concerns this clone: This sample also contains other DNA sequences that code for the same CDR3. The CDR3 bases are TGTGCCAGCAGTCGGGACAGGGTGAACACTGAAGCTTTCTTT. Encoded protein: CASSRDRVNTEAFF. This rearrangement joins TRBV28 to TRBJ1-1; TRBD1 matches 9 bases. V lost 5 bases and J lost 0; bases outside the gene matches: 1. This CDR3 is built from 14 residues. The germline V gene has CDR1 MDHEN and CDR2 SYDVKM.